Each of the 4 T cell receptor beta chains below was sequenced from the same sample in a study of shared clonotypes between healthy human individuals. Sequencing used immunoSEQ multiplex PCR; TCRdb keeps in-frame clones, though not all of them. Of roughly 760,000 clones in the sample, roughly 70% were seen once. Sample: memory CD4+ T cells sorted from blood. Subset here: CD45RA-negative fraction. The receptors originated from a woman aged 25 to 45 in good health.

The chain recombines TRBV5-1 with TRBJ1-4, with D possibly TRBD1 on 6 matching bases. CDR3 size: 13 residues. V was clipped by 4 bases and J by 7 bases, with 11 bases between them. The germline V gene has CDR1 SGHRS and CDR2 YFSETQ. CDR3 DNA: TGCGCCAGCAGCCTCCGGACAGCTGAAAAACTGTTTTTT. This encodes CASSLRTAEKLFF.

The chain links TRBV11-2 to TRBJ2-2; perhaps TRBD2 as D (5 bases). V lost 6 bases and J lost 4, with 21 bases in between. There are 17 residues in the CDR3. Germline CDR1 is SGHAT and CDR2 is FQNNGV. CDR3 residues: CASSQTQARGSTGELFF. The CDR3 DNA reads as TGTGCCAGCAGTCAAACCCAAGCCCGAGGGAGCACCGGGGAGCTGTTTTTT. The complete variable domain, with remaining parts taken from reference TRBV11-2 and TRBJ2-2, reads EAGVAQSPRYKIIEKRQSVAFWCNPISGHATLYWYQQILGQGPKLLIQFQNNGVVDDSQLPKDRFSAERLKGVDSTLKIQPAKLEDSAVYLCASSQTQARGSTGELFFGEGSRLTVL.

This chain connects TRBV5-1 to TRBJ2-2, with D possibly matching TRBD2 (6 bases). Trimming removed 0 bases from V and 1 base from J, with 7 bases in between. From germline, CDR1 is SGHRS and CDR2 YFSETQ. This CDR3 has 15 amino acids. The CDR3 loop reads CASSLDSGNTGELFF. The CDR3 region has the DNA TGCGCCAGCAGCTTGGATAGCGGGAACACCGGGGAGCTGTTTTTT.

This clone was seen just once. The gene calls are TRBV19 and TRBJ2-1, with TRBD1 as a possible D gene (5 bases). There are 15 residues in the CDR3. Trimming removed 1 base at V and 1 base at J, with 8 bases between. Per the germline V gene, CDR1 is LNHDA and CDR2 is SQIVND (reference sequence). CDR3 amino acids: CASSIGGWSYNEQFF. CDR3 coding DNA: TGTGCCAGTAGTATAGGGGGCTGGTCCTACAATGAGCAGTTCTTC.